A single T cell receptor beta chain is shown here with its context. The data derive from a study of shared clonotypes between healthy human individuals. Study-wide context: Participating donors consisted of a couple of women and a few men aged 18 to 49.

The V gene's germline CDR1 is SNHLY and CDR2 FYNNEI. This CDR3 is 14 amino acids long. The junction had 7 bases not matched to a gene; V was cut back by 7 bases and J by 9 bases. The quantity of DNA used in unsorted PBMC replicate PCRs was approximately 300 ng, corresponding to tens of thousands of T cell genomes. PBMC DNA, left unsorted, was sequenced on ten immunoSEQ deep assay plates. The protocol was immunoSEQ multiplex PCR, while the TCRdb copy is restricted to in-frame clones and leaves out a portion. This sample carries about 450,000 clones, roughly 85% of them seen once, and the ten largest clones take about 12%.

The chain employs TRBV2 and TRBJ2-1; 12 bases are shared with TRBD1. The sequenced sample was PBMCs. This clonotype was obtained from a woman in her forties in good health. Some clones in this sample may be carry-over from other donors' samples. The CDR3 nucleotides are TGTGCCAGCATCGGGACAGGGGGCATGGGTGAGCAGTTCTTC. Translated: CASIGTGGMGEQFF.